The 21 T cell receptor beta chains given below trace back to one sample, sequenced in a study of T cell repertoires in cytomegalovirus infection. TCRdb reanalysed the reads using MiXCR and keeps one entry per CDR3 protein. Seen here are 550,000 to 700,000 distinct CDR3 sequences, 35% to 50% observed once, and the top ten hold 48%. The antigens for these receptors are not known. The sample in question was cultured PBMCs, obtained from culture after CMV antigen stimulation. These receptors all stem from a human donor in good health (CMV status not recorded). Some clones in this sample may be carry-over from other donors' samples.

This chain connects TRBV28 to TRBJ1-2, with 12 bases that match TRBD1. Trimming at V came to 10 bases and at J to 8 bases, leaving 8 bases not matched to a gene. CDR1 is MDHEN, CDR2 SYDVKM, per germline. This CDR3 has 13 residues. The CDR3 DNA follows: TGTGCCATCGGGACAGGGGGCGCGGGGGGCTACACCTTC. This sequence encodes CAIGTGGAGGYTF.

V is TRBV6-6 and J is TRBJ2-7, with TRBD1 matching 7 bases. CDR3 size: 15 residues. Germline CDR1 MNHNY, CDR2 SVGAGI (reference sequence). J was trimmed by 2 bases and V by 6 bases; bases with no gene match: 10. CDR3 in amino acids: CASRGQPKPPYEQYF. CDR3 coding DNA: TGTGCCAGCAGGGGACAGCCAAAGCCTCCCTACGAGCAGTACTTC.

CDR3 sequence: CSARVRGETEAFF. The CDR3 bases are TGCAGTGCTAGAGTCAGGGGCGAAACTGAAGCTTTCTTT. The rearrangement uses TRBV20-1 and TRBJ1-1, with a possible D match to TRBD1 (6 bases). Deletions cut 1 base from V and 5 bases from J, with 11 bases between. The V gene's germline CDR1 is DFQATT and CDR2 SNEGSKA (reference sequence). The CDR3 is made up of 13 amino acids.

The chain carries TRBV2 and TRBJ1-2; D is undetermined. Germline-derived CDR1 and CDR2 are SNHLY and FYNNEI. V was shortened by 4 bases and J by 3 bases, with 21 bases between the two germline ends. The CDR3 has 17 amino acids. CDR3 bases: TGTGCCAGCAGTGGGGAGCGACAAGGGAGGAGGGACTATGGCTACACCTTC. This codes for CASSGERQGRRDYGYTF.

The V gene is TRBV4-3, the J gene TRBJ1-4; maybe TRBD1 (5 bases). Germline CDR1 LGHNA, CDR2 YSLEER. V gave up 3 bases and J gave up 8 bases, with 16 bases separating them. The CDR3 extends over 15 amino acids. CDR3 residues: CASSHRRDSGEKLFF. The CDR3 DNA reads TGCGCCAGCAGCCACCGGAGGGATTCAGGGGAAAAACTGTTTTTT.

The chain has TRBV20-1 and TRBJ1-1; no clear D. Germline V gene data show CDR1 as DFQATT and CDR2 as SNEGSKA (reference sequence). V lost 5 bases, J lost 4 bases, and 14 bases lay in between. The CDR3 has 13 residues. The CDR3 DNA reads TGCAGTGCTGCCGCGGGGTCAGGCACTGAAGCTTTCTTT. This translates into CSAAAGSGTEAFF.

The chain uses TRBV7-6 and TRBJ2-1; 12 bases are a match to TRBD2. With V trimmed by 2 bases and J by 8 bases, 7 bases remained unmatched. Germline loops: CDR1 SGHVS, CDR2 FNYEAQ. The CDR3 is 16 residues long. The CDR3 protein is CASSLSSGGVGDEQFF. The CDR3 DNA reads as TGTGCCAGCAGCTTATCTAGCGGGGGGGTTGGCGATGAGCAGTTCTTC.

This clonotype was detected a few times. In DNA, the CDR3 is TGTGCCAGCACCAGAGGGACTAGCGGGACGGTTACGCAGTATTTT. It is translated as CASTRGTSGTVTQYF. The chain joins TRBV6-1 to TRBJ2-3, with 13 positions matching TRBD2. Germline lookup yields CDR1 MNHNS and CDR2 SASEGT. The CDR3 extends over 15 amino acids. J gave up 8 bases and V 7 bases, and 9 bases lay outside the gene matches.

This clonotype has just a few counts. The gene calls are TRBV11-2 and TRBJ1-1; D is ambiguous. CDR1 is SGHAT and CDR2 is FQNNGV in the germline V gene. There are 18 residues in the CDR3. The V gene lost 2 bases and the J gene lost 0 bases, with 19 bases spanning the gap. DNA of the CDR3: TGTGCCAGCAGCTTAAGGTCCCCGTCCCGATTTATGAACACTGAAGCTTTCTTT. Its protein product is CASSLRSPSRFMNTEAFF. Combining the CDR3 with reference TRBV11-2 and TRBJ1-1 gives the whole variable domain EAGVAQSPRYKIIEKRQSVAFWCNPISGHATLYWYQQILGQGPKLLIQFQNNGVVDDSQLPKDRFSAERLKGVDSTLKIQPAKLEDSAVYLCASSLRSPSRFMNTEAFFGQGTRLTVV.

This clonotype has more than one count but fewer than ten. CDR3 DNA sequence: TGTGCCACCGAGGGATCGATGAACACTGAAGCTTTCTTT. It encodes CATEGSMNTEAFF. The chain is built from TRBV10-3 and TRBJ1-1; no reliable D call. Trimming took 10 bases from V and 0 from J, leaving 12 bases between them. This CDR3 is 13 amino acids long. The germline V gene has CDR1 ENHRY and CDR2 SYGVKD.

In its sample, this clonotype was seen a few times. CDR3 sequence (DNA): TGTGCCAGCAGCTTAGTGGGGCAGGATGAGCAGTTCTTC. It encodes CASSLVGQDEQFF. The V and J genes are TRBV7-6 and TRBJ2-1; D possibly corresponds to TRBD1 (5 bases). The CDR3 covers 13 residues. Trimming pared 1 base from V and 8 bases from J, leaving 9 bases between. Germline CDR1 and CDR2: SGHVS and FNYEAQ.

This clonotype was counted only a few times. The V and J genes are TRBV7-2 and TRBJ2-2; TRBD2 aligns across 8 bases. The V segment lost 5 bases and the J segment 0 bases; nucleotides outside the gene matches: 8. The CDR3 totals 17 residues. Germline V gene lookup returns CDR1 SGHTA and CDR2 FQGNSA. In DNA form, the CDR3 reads TGTGCCAGCAGCCCAGGGGCCGGGAGGGCGAACACCGGGGAGCTGTTTTTT. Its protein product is CASSPGAGRANTGELFF.

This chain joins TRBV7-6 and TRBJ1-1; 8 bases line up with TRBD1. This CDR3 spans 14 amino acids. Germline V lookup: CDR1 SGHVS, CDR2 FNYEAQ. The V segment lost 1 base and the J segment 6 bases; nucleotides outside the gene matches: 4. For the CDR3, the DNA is TGTGCCAGCAGCTTAGGGACAGGGACGGCTGAAGCTTTCTTT. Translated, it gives CASSLGTGTAEAFF.

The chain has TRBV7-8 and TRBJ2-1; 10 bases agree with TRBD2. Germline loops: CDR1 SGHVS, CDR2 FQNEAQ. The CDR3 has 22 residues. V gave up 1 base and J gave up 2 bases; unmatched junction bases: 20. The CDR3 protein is CASSLGPPAGGYQAFPYNEQFF. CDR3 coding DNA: TGTGCCAGCAGCTTAGGCCCCCCAGCGGGAGGGTATCAGGCCTTCCCCTACAATGAGCAGTTCTTC.

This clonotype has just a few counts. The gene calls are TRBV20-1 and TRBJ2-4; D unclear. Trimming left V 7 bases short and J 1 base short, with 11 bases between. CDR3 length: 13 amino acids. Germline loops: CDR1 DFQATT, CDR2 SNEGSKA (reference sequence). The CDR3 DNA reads TGCAGTGTTACGACGGCTGCCAAAAACATTCAGTACTTC. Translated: CSVTTAAKNIQYF.

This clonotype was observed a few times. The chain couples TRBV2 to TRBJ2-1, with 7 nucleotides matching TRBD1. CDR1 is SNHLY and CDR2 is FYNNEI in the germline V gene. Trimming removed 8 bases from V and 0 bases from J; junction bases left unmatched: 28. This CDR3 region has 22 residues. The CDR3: CASLSSTRTGANWGSSYNEQFF. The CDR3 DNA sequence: TGTGCCAGCCTCTCTTCGACGCGAACAGGGGCTAACTGGGGGAGCTCCTACAATGAGCAGTTCTTC.

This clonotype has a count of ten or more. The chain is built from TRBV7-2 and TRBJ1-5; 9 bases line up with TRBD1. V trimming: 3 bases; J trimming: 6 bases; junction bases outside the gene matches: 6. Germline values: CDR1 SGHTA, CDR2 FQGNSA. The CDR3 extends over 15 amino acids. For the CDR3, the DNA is TGTGCCAGCAGCTTTAACAGGGGGCTGGGTCAGCCCCAGCATTTT. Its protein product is CASSFNRGLGQPQHF.

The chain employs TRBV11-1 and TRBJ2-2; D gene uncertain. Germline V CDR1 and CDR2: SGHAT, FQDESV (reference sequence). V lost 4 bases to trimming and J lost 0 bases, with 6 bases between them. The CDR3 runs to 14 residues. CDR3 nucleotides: TGTGCCAGCAGCTCAAAAACGAACACCGGGGAGCTGTTTTTT. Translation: CASSSKTNTGELFF.

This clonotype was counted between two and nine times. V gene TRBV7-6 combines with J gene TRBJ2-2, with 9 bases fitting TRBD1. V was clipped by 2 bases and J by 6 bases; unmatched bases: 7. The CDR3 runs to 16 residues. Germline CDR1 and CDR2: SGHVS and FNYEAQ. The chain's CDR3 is CASSLNDRGSPGELFF. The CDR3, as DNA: TGTGCCAGCAGCTTAAATGACAGGGGGAGTCCCGGGGAGCTGTTTTTT.

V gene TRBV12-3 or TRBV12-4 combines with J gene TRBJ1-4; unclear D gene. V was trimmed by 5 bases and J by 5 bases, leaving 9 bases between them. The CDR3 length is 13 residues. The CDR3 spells CASSRSANEKLFF. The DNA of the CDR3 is TGTGCCAGCAGTCGGTCCGCCAATGAAAAACTGTTTTTT.

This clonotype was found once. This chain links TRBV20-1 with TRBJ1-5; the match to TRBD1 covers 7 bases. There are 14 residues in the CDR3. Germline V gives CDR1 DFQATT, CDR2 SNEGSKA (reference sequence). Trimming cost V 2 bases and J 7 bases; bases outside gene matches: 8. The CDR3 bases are TGCAGTGCTAGACCGACAGGGAGGGACCAGCCCCAGCATTTT. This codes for CSARPTGRDQPQHF.